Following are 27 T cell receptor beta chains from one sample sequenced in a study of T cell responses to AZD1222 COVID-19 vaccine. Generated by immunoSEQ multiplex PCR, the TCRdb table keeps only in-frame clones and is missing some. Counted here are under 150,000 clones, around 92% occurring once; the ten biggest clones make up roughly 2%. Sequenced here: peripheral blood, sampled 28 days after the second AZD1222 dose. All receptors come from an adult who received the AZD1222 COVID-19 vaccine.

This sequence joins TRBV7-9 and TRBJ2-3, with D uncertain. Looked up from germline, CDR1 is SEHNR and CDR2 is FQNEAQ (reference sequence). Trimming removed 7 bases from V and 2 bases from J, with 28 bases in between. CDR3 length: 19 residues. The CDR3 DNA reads TGTGCCAGCACCTTTGGGCTTGGTGGTACCGGGCCGAACACAGATACGCAGTATTTT. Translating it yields CASTFGLGGTGPNTDTQYF.

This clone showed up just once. The CDR3 loop is CASSLFTPTGSPRNQPQHF. The CDR3 region has the DNA TGTGCCAGCAGTTTATTCACCCCCACAGGGAGCCCAAGAAATCAGCCCCAGCATTTT. J is TRBJ1-5 and V is TRBV27, with D possibly matching TRBD1 (6 bases). The CDR3 extends over 19 amino acids. Germline CDR1 and CDR2: MNHEY and SMNVEV (reference sequence). Between the trimmed V and J ends, which lost 1 base and 4 bases, there was a span of 23 bases.

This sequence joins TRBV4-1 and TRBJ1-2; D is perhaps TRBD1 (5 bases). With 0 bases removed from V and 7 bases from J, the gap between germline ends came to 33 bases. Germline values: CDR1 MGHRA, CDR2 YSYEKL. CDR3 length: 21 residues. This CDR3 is CASSQDNEGRGTIGARGGYTF. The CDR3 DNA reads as TGCGCCAGCAGCCAAGATAACGAGGGGCGGGGCACCATAGGGGCGAGAGGTGGCTACACCTTC.

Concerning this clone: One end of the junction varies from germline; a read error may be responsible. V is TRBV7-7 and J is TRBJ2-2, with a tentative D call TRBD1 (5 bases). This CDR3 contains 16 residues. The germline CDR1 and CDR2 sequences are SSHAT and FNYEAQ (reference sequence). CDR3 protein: CASSLGVPANTGELFF. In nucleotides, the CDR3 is TGTGCTAGCAGCTTAGGGGTACCGGCGAACACCGGGGAGCTGTTTTTT.

The CDR3 is CATRGNEQFF. CDR3 DNA sequence: TGTGCCACCAGGGGAAATGAGCAGTTCTTC. This sequence joins TRBV15 and TRBJ2-1; D is unresolved. Looked up from germline, CDR1 is LNHNV and CDR2 is YYDKDF (reference sequence). Trimming left V 6 bases short and J 7 bases short, with 4 bases between. CDR3 length: 10 residues.

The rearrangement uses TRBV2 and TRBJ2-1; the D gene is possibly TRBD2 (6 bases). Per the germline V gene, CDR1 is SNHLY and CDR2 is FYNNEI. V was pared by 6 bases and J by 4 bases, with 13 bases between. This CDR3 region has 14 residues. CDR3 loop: CASRWAGLYNEQFF. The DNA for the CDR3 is TGTGCCAGCAGATGGGCGGGGCTGTACAATGAGCAGTTCTTC. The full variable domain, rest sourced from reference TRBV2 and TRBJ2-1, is EPEVTQTPSHQVTQMGQEVILRCVPISNHLYFYWYRQILGQKVEFLVSFYNNEISEKSEIFDDQFSVERPDGSNFTLKIRSTKLEDSAMYFCASRWAGLYNEQFFGPGTRLTVL.

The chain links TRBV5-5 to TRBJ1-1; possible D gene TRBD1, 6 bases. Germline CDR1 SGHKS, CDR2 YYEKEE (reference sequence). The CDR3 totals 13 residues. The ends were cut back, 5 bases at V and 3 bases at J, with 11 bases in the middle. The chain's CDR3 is CASSPQGDTEAFF. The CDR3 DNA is TGTGCCAGCAGTCCACAGGGAGACACTGAAGCTTTCTTT.

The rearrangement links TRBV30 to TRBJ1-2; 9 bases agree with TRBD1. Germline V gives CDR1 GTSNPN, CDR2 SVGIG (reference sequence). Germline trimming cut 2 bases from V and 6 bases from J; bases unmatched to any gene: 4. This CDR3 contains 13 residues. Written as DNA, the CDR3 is TGTGCCTGGAGTTTCACAGGGGGCGATGGCTACACCTTC. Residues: CAWSFTGGDGYTF.

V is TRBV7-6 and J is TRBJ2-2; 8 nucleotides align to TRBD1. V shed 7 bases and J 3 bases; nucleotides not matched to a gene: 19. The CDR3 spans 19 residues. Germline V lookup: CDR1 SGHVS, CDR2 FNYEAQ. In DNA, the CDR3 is TGTGCCAGCATCCTAGATTGGACAGGGTGGACCATATACACCGGGGAGCTGTTTTTT. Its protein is CASILDWTGWTIYTGELFF.

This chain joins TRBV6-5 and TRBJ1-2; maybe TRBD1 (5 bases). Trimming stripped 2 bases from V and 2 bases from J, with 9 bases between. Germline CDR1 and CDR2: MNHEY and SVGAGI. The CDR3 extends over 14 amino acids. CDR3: CASSYDSKNYGYTF. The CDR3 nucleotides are TGTGCCAGCAGTTACGACAGTAAGAACTATGGCTACACCTTC.

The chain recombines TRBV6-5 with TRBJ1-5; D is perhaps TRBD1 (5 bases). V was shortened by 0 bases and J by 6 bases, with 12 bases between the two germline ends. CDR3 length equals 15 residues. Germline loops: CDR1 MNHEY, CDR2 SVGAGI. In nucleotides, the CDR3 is TGTGCCAGCAGTTACTCTGGCAGGGCCGGTCAGCCCCAGCATTTT. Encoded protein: CASSYSGRAGQPQHF.

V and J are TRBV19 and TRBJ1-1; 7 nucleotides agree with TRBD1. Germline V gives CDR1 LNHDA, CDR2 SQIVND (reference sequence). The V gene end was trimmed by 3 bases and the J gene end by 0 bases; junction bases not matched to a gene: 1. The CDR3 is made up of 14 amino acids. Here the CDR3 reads CASSMGQMNTEAFF. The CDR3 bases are TGTGCCAGTAGTATGGGACAGATGAACACTGAAGCTTTCTTT.

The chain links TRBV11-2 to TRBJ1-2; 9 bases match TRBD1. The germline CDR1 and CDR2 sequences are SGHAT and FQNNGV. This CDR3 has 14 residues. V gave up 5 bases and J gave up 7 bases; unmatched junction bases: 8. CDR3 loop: CASSPGQGLGGYTF. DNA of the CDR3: TGTGCCAGCAGCCCAGGACAGGGGTTGGGTGGCTACACCTTC.

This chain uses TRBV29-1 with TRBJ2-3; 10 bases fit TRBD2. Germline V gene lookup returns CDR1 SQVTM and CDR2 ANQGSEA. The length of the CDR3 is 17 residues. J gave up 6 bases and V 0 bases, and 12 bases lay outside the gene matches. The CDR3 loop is CSVEDEGLAGVGDTQYF. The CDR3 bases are TGCAGCGTTGAAGACGAGGGGCTAGCGGGAGTGGGGGATACGCAGTATTTT.

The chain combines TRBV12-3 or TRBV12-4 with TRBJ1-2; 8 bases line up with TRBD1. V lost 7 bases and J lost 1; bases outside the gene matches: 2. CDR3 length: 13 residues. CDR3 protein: CASTDRGNYGYTF. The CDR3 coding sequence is TGTGCCAGCACCGACAGGGGTAACTATGGCTACACCTTC.

The DNA for the CDR3 is TGTGCCAGCAGCCAAAGGTGGTATGGGCCCGCGGGGGATACGCAGTATTTT. It is translated as CASSQRWYGPAGDTQYF. The chain combines TRBV4-2 with TRBJ2-3; D may be TRBD2 (6 bases). Germline V lookup: CDR1 LGHNA, CDR2 YNFKEQ. The V end was cut by 2 bases, the J end by 6 bases, with 21 bases between. The CDR3 extends over 17 amino acids.

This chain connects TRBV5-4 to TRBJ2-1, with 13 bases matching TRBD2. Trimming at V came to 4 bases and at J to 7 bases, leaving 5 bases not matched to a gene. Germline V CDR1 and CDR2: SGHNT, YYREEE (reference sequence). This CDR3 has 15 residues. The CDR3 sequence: CASSQRTSGGNEQFF. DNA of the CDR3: TGTGCCAGCAGCCAGAGGACTAGCGGGGGAAATGAGCAGTTCTTC. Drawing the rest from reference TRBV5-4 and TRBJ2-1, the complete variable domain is ETGVTQSPTHLIKTRGQQVTLRCSSQSGHNTVSWYQQALGQGPQFIFQYYREEENGRGNFPPRFSGLQFPNYSSELNVNALELDDSALYLCASSQRTSGGNEQFFGPGTRLTVL.

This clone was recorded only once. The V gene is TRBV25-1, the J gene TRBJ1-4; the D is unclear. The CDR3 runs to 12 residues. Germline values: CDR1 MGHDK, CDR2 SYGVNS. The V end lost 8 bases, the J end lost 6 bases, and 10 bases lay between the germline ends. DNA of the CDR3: TGTGCCAGCCGGCGGGGATATGAAAAACTGTTTTTT. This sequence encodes CASRRGYEKLFF.

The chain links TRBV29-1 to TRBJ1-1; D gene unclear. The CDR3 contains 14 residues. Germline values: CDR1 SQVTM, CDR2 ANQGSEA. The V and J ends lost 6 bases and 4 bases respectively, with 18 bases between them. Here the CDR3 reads CSVARRLGGTEAFF. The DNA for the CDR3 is TGCAGCGTCGCCCGCAGATTGGGTGGCACTGAAGCTTTCTTT.

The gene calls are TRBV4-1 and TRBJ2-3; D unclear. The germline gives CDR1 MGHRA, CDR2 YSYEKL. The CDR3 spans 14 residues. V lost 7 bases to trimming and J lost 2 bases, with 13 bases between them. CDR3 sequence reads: CASTEYGLTDTQYF. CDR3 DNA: TGCGCCAGCACCGAGTACGGCCTCACAGATACGCAGTATTTT.

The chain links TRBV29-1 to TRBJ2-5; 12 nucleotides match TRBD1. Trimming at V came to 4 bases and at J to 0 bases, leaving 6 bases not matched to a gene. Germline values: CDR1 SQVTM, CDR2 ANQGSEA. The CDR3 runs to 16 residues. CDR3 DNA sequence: TGCAGCGTTGGCGGGACAGGGGGCCTGTACCAAGAGACCCAGTACTTC. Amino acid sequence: CSVGGTGGLYQETQYF. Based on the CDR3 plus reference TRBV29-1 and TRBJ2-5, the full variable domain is SAVISQKPSRDICQRGTSLTIQCQVDSQVTMMFWYRQQPGQSLTLIATANQGSEATYESGFVIDKFPISRPNLTFSTLTVSNMSPEDSSIYLCSVGGTGGLYQETQYFGPGTRLLVL.

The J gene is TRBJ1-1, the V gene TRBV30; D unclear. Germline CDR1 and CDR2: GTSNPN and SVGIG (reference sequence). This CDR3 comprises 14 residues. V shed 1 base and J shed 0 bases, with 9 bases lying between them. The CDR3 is CAWSEGNMNTEAFF. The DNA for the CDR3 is TGTGCCTGGAGTGAAGGTAACATGAACACTGAAGCTTTCTTT. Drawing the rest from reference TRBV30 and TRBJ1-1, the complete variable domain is SQTIHQWPATLVQPVGSPLSLECTVEGTSNPNLYWYRQAAGRGLQLLFYSVGIGQISSEVPQNLSASRPQDRQFILSSKKLLLSDSGFYLCAWSEGNMNTEAFFGQGTRLTVV.

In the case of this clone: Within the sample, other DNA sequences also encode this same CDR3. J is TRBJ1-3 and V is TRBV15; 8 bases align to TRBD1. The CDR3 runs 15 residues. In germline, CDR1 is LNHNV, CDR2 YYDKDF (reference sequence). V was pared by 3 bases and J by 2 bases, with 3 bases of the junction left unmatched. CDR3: CATSRDRDPGNTIYF. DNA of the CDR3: TGTGCCACCAGCAGGGACAGGGACCCTGGAAACACCATATATTTT.

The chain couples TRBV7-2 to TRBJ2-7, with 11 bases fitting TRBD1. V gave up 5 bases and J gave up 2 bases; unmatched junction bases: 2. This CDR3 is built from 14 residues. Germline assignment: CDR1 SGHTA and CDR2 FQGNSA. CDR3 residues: CASSPGQGAYEQYV. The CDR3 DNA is TGTGCCAGCAGCCCGGGACAGGGGGCCTACGAGCAGTACGTC.

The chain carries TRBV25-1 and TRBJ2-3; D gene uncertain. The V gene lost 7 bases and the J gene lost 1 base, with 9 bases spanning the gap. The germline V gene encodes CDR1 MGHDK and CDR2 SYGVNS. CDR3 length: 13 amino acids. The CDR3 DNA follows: TGTGCCAGCAAGGTATCGGGCACAGATACGCAGTATTTT. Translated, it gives CASKVSGTDTQYF. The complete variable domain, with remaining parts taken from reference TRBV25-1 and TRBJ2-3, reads EADIYQTPRYLVIGTGKKITLECSQTMGHDKMYWYQQDPGMELHLIHYSYGVNSTEKGDLSSESTVSRIRTEHFPLTLESARPSHTSQYLCASKVSGTDTQYFGPGTRLTVL.

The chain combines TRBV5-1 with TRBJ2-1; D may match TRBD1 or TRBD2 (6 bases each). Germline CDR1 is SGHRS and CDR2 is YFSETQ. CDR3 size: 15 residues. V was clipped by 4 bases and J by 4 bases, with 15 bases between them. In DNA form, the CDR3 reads TGCGCCAGCAGCCTACGAGGGGGGACTTACAATGAGCAGTTCTTC. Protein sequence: CASSLRGGTYNEQFF.

CDR3 protein: CASSYSTRGNSPLHF. The CDR3, as DNA: TGTGCCAGCAGTTACTCGACACGGGGTAATTCACCCCTCCACTTT. V and J are TRBV6-5 and TRBJ1-6; D gene uncertain. In germline, CDR1 is MNHEY, CDR2 SVGAGI. Trimming removed 0 bases from V and 6 bases from J, with 9 bases in between. The CDR3 has 15 amino acids.